This T cell receptor (beta chain) is from a study of T cells in Graves' hyperthyroidism and ophthalmopathy. About the study: Blood from the periphery was taken at initial diagnosis, before any treatment.

The V gene's germline CDR1 is SGDLS and CDR2 YYNGEE. V lost 7 bases and J lost 10, with 14 bases in between. The CDR3 loop spans 11 amino acids. Findings and caveats of the study: The model's output predicted ophthalmopathy at a median of around 6.9 months prior to onset.

On the basis of clinical symptoms, serum thyroxine and TRAb, thyroid ultrasound and orbital computed tomography, diagnoses were made. PBMCs were obtained from roughly 10 ml fresh peripheral blood. Using RNA transcripts as the source, TCR beta CDR3 regions were amplified. Carried out on the TCR CDR3, a first-round RT-PCR used the HTBI primer set. MiXCR was run by TCRdb on the multiplex PCR reads, yielding one entry per CDR3 protein. This sample has about 530,000 distinct CDR3 sequences, with roughly 15% found just once. This clonotype was seen more than once but under ten times. Its antigen is unknown.

The gene calls are TRBV9 and TRBJ1-1; D perhaps matches TRBD1 (5 bases). Input material: blood. The receptor comes from a woman aged 18-29 years with Graves' ophthalmopathy. The CDR3 loop reads CASSRGGGAFF. CDR3 sequence (DNA): TGTGCCAGCTCACGGGGCGGCGGAGCTTTCTTT.